Described below is a single T cell receptor beta chain sequence and its context. The assay was immunoSEQ multiplex PCR, and TCRdb's table has in-frame clones only and misses some. The sample yields around 140,000 clones, 93% seen once. The source of the sample is a study of control samples from healthy donors and cancer patients. V lost 4 bases and J lost 3, with 6 bases in between. The CDR3 is 12 residues long. Germline V gene lookup returns CDR1 GTSNPN and CDR2 SVGIG (reference sequence). The sample taken for sequencing was blood. The chain recombines TRBV30 with TRBJ2-2, with D unclear. This TCR derives from a man aged 18-30 years in good health. This chain's CDR3 is CAWNRDTGELFF. CDR3 nucleotide sequence: TGTGCCTGGAACAGAGACACCGGGGAGCTGTTTTTT.